This T cell receptor beta chain was recorded in a study of blood T cell repertoires in COVID-19. Study summary: The study drew acute and convalescent COVID-19 samples from the United States, Italy and Spain. From T cells, B-cell-depleted T cells, or PBMCs came the material, which was cDNA or gDNA.

Clones were read by immunoSEQ multiplex PCR, and TCRdb kept only the in-frame ones, dropping some. The table includes about 200,000 clones, about 82% detected once. The participants were between about 18 and 90 years old and came from about two dozen US areas. Grouping used clinical history reported by participants in a survey and questionnaire. Germline V gene sequence: CDR1 MNHEY, CDR2 SMNVEV (reference sequence). The CDR3 has 17 residues. J was trimmed by 2 bases and V by 3 bases; bases with no gene match: 7. This receptor was taken from a man aged 40-55 years with acute COVID-19. Source material: PBMCs or T cells enriched from blood (not recorded which). This chain joins TRBV27 and TRBJ2-7; 13 nucleotides agree with TRBD2. Written as DNA, the CDR3 is TGTGCCAGCAGTTTTACAGGGACTAGCGGGACAGCCTACGAGCAGTACTTC. Residues: CASSFTGTSGTAYEQYF.